A selection of T cell receptor beta chains follows, all from one sample in a study of T-cell memory formation after mild COVID-19. TCRdb re-called the 5' RACE reads through MiXCR, storing one row per CDR3 protein. The sample yields 450,000 or so distinct CDR3 sequences, 25% seen once. The material sequenced was PBMCs or a T cell subset sorted from them (not recorded which). These receptors originate from an adult woman who had mild COVID-19 (a few samples of this study predate the infection). Cell type and time point are not known. Each CDR3 is given with its conserved first and last residue. D genes are given only for firm matches. Size is omitted from some rows. Given values are once, few, many or a class for expanded clones.

TRBJ2-1,TRBV20-1,few,NA,CSAREGDSYNEQFF,TGCAGTGCTAGAGAGGGTGACAGTTACAATGAGCAGTTCTTC
TRBJ1-6,TRBV11-2,few,NA,CASSVGRGHLHF,TGTGCCAGCAGCGTGGGAAGGGGCCACCTCCACTTT
TRBJ1-4,TRBV7-2,NA,TRBD1,CASSSDRGEKLFF,TGTGCCAGCAGCTCGGACAGGGGTGAAAAACTGTTTTTT
TRBJ2-3,TRBV11-3,NA,TRBD1,CASSLRGQDTQYF,TGTGCCAGCAGCTTAAGGGGGCAAGATACGCAGTATTTT
TRBJ1-2,TRBV11-3,few,TRBD1,CASSSGQGAYGYTF,TGTGCCAGCAGCTCTGGACAGGGCGCCTATGGCTACACCTTC
TRBJ2-5,TRBV6-5,NA,TRBD1,CASSSRQGWHF,TGTGCCAGCAGTTCCAGACAGGGATGGCACTTC
TRBJ2-7,TRBV6-5,NA,NA,CASSYPDKQGTYEQYF,TGTGCCAGCAGTTACCCGGACAAGCAGGGGACCTACGAGCAGTACTTC
TRBJ2-2,TRBV9,NA,NA,CASSESEGTTNTGELFF,TGTGCCAGCAGCGAATCAGAGGGGACAACTAACACCGGGGAGCTGTTTTTT
TRBJ2-3,TRBV28,NA,TRBD1,CASKDRGRADTQYF,TGTGCCAGCAAGGACAGGGGTAGAGCAGATACGCAGTATTTT
TRBJ1-6,TRBV7-8,NA,NA,CASSKAVSPLHF,TGTGCCAGCAGCAAAGCCGTTTCACCCCTCCACTTT
TRBJ2-1,TRBV5-1,NA,TRBD2,CASSFGGTSGFNEQFF,TGCGCCAGCAGCTTTGGTGGGACTAGCGGCTTCAATGAGCAGTTCTTC
TRBJ2-2,TRBV5-1,NA,TRBD1,CASNPWGTGATGELFF,TGCGCCAGCAACCCGTGGGGGACAGGGGCCACCGGGGAGCTGTTTTTT
TRBJ2-5,TRBV4-1,few,TRBD2,CASSQGTSGRETQYF,TGCGCCAGCAGCCAAGGGACTAGCGGGAGGGAGACCCAGTACTTC
TRBJ1-2,TRBV16,NA,NA,CASSQSPGLNYGYTF,TGTGCCAGCAGCCAATCACCCGGTTTGAACTATGGCTACACCTTC
TRBJ2-7,TRBV6-5,NA,NA,CASRGAVNYEQYF,TGTGCCAGCAGGGGGGCGGTGAACTACGAGCAGTACTTC
TRBJ2-3,TRBV9,NA,TRBD2,CASSVWEGNTDTQYF,TGTGCCAGCAGCGTATGGGAGGGGAACACAGATACGCAGTATTTT
TRBJ1-1,TRBV30,few,TRBD1,CARTTGTANTEAFF,TGTGCCCGTACAACCGGGACAGCGAACACTGAAGCTTTCTTT
TRBJ1-1,TRBV7-2,NA,NA,CASSFHPLNTEAFF,TGTGCCAGCAGCTTTCACCCACTGAACACTGAAGCTTTCTTT
TRBJ2-2,TRBV30,NA,NA,CAWKSDPRGTGELFF,TGTGCCTGGAAATCGGACCCGCGCGGGACCGGGGAGCTGTTTTTT
TRBJ2-2,TRBV7-9,NA,NA,CASSPTTGGELFF,TGTGCCAGCAGCCCTACAACGGGCGGGGAGCTGTTTTTT
TRBJ2-3,TRBV14,NA,TRBD2,CASSQAGGGVTDTQYF,TGTGCCAGCAGCCAAGCGGGCGGGGGGGTCACAGATACGCAGTATTTT
TRBJ2-2,TRBV12-3/TRBV12-4,NA,NA,CASSGGWGANTGELFF,TGTGCCAGCAGTGGAGGATGGGGTGCGAACACCGGGGAGCTGTTTTTT
TRBJ2-7,TRBV2,NA,NA,CASNMRPDPGYF,TGTGCCAGCAATATGAGGCCAGACCCTGGGTACTTC
TRBJ1-1,TRBV12-3/TRBV12-4,few,NA,CASRFGTARAFF,TGTGCCAGCAGGTTTGGGACCGCGCGAGCTTTCTTT
TRBJ2-3,TRBV25-1,few,NA,CASGASTDTQYF,TGTGCCAGCGGCGCCAGCACAGATACGCAGTATTTT
TRBJ1-6,TRBV3-1,NA,NA,CASSQAGSNSPLHF,TGTGCCAGCAGCCAAGCGGGGAGTAATTCACCCCTCCACTTT
TRBJ2-3,TRBV5-1,few,NA,CASSFGDRGHTDTQYF,TGCGCCAGCAGCTTTGGGGATCGGGGACACACAGATACGCAGTATTTT
TRBJ2-1,TRBV7-8,few,NA,CASSSGQGGMNEQFF,TGTGCCAGCAGCTCCGGACAGGGAGGGATGAATGAGCAGTTCTTC
TRBJ2-1,TRBV12-5,NA,TRBD2,CASAPGLAADLSYNEQFF,TGTGCTAGTGCCCCGGGGCTAGCGGCGGATTTATCCTACAATGAGCAGTTCTTC
TRBJ2-1,TRBV5-6,few,TRBD2,CASSLLRGGLEQFF,TGTGCCAGCAGCTTGTTACGGGGGGGCCTTGAGCAGTTCTTC
TRBJ2-3,TRBV3-1,few,NA,CATGTRSDTQYF,TGTGCGACCGGGACACGGTCAGATACGCAGTATTTT
TRBJ2-7,TRBV4-1,NA,TRBD2,CASSPGGSNYEQYF,TGCGCCAGCAGCCCCGGGGGGTCGAATTACGAGCAGTACTTC
TRBJ2-1,TRBV30,few,NA,CAWSLDGVQFF,TGTGCCTGGAGCCTCGATGGGGTGCAGTTCTTC
TRBJ1-1,TRBV10-3,NA,NA,CAISESGGVTEAFF,TGTGCCATCAGTGAGTCAGGGGGTGTGACTGAAGCTTTCTTT
TRBJ1-1,TRBV7-9,few,NA,CASRLNSGLGTEAFF,TGTGCCAGCAGGCTAAACTCAGGCCTGGGCACTGAAGCTTTCTTT
TRBJ2-7,TRBV7-9,few,NA,CASSPDIGEQYF,TGTGCCAGCAGCCCGGACATCGGCGAGCAGTACTTC
TRBJ1-2,TRBV12-3/TRBV12-4,NA,NA,CASSPNTRGYTF,TGTGCCAGCAGTCCGAATACGCGCGGCTACACCTTC
TRBJ2-3,TRBV7-2,many,NA,CASSPDRNTQYF,TGTGCCAGCAGCCCCGATCGCAATACGCAGTATTTT
TRBJ2-7,TRBV7-9,many,NA,CASSPVVVPWEQYF,TGTGCCAGCAGCCCAGTTGTGGTCCCTTGGGAGCAGTACTTC
TRBJ2-7,TRBV20-1,NA,TRBD2,CSARDDSGRFDEQYF,TGCAGTGCTAGAGATGACAGCGGGAGATTTGACGAGCAGTACTTC
TRBJ2-1,TRBV11-3,NA,TRBD2,CASGSQTSGRDEQFF,TGTGCCAGCGGCTCACAGACTAGCGGGAGGGATGAGCAGTTCTTC
TRBJ2-7,TRBV5-1,few,NA,CASSFATSYEQYF,TGCGCCAGCAGCTTCGCTACAAGCTACGAGCAGTACTTC